The next 7 T cell receptor beta chains were all read from a single sample in a study of blood T cell repertoires in COVID-19. Sequencing used immunoSEQ multiplex PCR; TCRdb keeps in-frame clones, though not all of them. The repertoire includes more than 250,000 clones, under 95% of them detected once, and approximately 17% sits in the top ten. Sample: PBMCs or T cells enriched from blood (not recorded which). The receptors were sampled from a woman in her twenties or thirties who had recovered from COVID-19.

This clone was picked up one time. The chain joins TRBV28 to TRBJ2-1; TRBD1 matches 8 bases. The CDR3 length is 14 residues. The germline CDR1 and CDR2 sequences are MDHEN and SYDVKM. Germline trimming cut 2 bases from V and 8 bases from J; bases unmatched to any gene: 5. The CDR3 nucleotides are TGTGCCAGCAGTTTAACAGGGGGAAGGGATGAGCAGTTCTTC. It codes for CASSLTGGRDEQFF. Combining the CDR3 with reference TRBV28 and TRBJ2-1 gives the whole variable domain DVKVTQSSRYLVKRTGEKVFLECVQDMDHENMFWYRQDPGLGLRLIYFSYDVKMKEKGDIPEGYSVSREKKERFSLILESASTNQTSMYLCASSLTGGRDEQFFGPGTRLTVL.

The gene calls are TRBV27 and TRBJ2-7, with a weak D call TRBD2 (6 bases). Per germline, CDR1 MNHEY and CDR2 SMNVEV (reference sequence). The germline V and J ends were trimmed by 10 bases and 0 bases, with 13 bases remaining between them. CDR3 length: 13 residues. CDR3 coding DNA: TGTGCCACCATGCTGGGGGGCTCCTACGAGCAGTACTTC. The encoded protein is CATMLGGSYEQYF.

This clone appeared a single time. The rearrangement joins TRBV28 to TRBJ2-3; 7 positions match TRBD2. This CDR3 contains 17 residues. The V segment lost 5 bases and the J segment 1 base; nucleotides outside the gene matches: 12. In germline, CDR1 is MDHEN, CDR2 SYDVKM. As DNA, the CDR3 is TGTGCCAGCAGTGGATCCTGGGAGGGTATTGGCACAGATACGCAGTATTTT. Translating gives CASSGSWEGIGTDTQYF. Full variable domain (rest looked up from reference TRBV28 and TRBJ2-3): DVKVTQSSRYLVKRTGEKVFLECVQDMDHENMFWYRQDPGLGLRLIYFSYDVKMKEKGDIPEGYSVSREKKERFSLILESASTNQTSMYLCASSGSWEGIGTDTQYFGPGTRLTVL.

The chain joins TRBV19 to TRBJ1-1; D is possibly TRBD1 (6 bases). The CDR3 contains 13 residues. V shed 4 bases and J shed 5 bases, with 11 bases lying between them. CDR1 and CDR2 (germline): LNHDA, SQIVND (reference sequence). The CDR3: CASSKGGWTEAFF. The CDR3 DNA sequence: TGTGCCAGTAGTAAAGGGGGTTGGACTGAAGCTTTCTTT. Full variable domain (missing parts from reference TRBV19 and TRBJ1-1): DGGITQSPKYLFRKEGQNVTLSCEQNLNHDAMYWYRQDPGQGLRLIYYSQIVNDFQKGDIAEGYSVSREKKESFPLTVTSAQKNPTAFYLCASSKGGWTEAFFGQGTRLTVV.

The chain combines TRBV7-3 with TRBJ2-2, with TRBD1 as a possible D gene (7 bases). CDR1 SGHTA and CDR2 FQGTGA come from the germline V gene. The CDR3 is 14 residues long. V lost 6 bases to trimming and J lost 5 bases, with 13 bases between them. CDR3: CASRQGEVTGELFF. The CDR3 region has the DNA TGTGCCAGCAGGCAGGGGGAGGTTACCGGGGAGCTGTTTTTT.

The chain uses TRBV11-2 and TRBJ1-6, with a tentative D call TRBD1 (5 bases). V was shortened by 4 bases and J by 10 bases, with 14 bases between the two germline ends. The germline gives CDR1 SGHAT, CDR2 FQNNGV. The CDR3 totals 14 residues. The CDR3 DNA reads TGTGCCAGCAGCTCCTCGGGAGGGGTCTCACCCCTCCACTTT. Protein product: CASSSSGGVSPLHF.

The DNA of the CDR3 is TGTGCCACCAGCAGAGATCACCCCTCTCAGGGGACAGGCTACTACGAGCAGTACTTC. This codes for CATSRDHPSQGTGYYEQYF. V gene TRBV15 combines with J gene TRBJ2-7, with TRBD1 identical over 8 bases. Germline CDR1 LNHNV, CDR2 YYDKDF (reference sequence). The CDR3 runs 19 residues. Germline trimming cut 0 bases from V and 3 bases from J; bases unmatched to any gene: 16. The full variable domain, completed using reference TRBV15 and TRBJ2-7, is DAMVIQNPRYQVTQFGKPVTLSCSQTLNHNVMYWYQQKSSQAPKLLFHYYDKDFNNEADTPDNFQSRRPNTSFCFLDIRSPGLGDTAMYLCATSRDHPSQGTGYYEQYFGPGTRLTVT.